There are many counts of the clone carrying this T cell receptor beta chain. Its antigen is unidentified. At one boundary the junction diverges from the germline segment, which might be a read error. Then a second PCR, running roughly 6 to 11 cycles, was carried out with a sample-barcoded 5' primer and a J-beta primer mix. Each cDNA molecule was tagged by a template-switch adaptor that had 12 random nucleotides. TCRdb re-called the 5' RACE reads through MiXCR, storing one row per CDR3 protein. Here the sample spans some 930,000 distinct CDR3 sequences, almost 30% being singletons. This specimen belongs to a study of blood T cells in healthy people across ages. General observations from the study: Older individuals had lower TCR beta diversity per million T cells (the decline was roughly linear). Researchers said unsorted PBMCs prevented a conclusive naive versus antigen-experienced comparison.

Germline CDR1 is MGHRA and CDR2 is YSYEKL. This CDR3 region has 13 residues. These same data were also listed under a study on T cells of mothers and their children. In that study: For each mother, over 9 million TCR beta CDR3 reads were obtained, and for each child, about 3 million.

The clonotype originates from a woman in her 40s in good health. The rearrangement links TRBV4-1 to TRBJ1-2; TRBD1 matches 10 bases. The sequenced material came from blood. CDR3 nucleotides: TGTGCCAGCAGTCGGACAGGGGGATATGGCTACACCTTC. Protein: CASSRTGGYGYTF.